The clone carrying this TCR beta chain was found many times. What it recognizes is unknown. TCRdb re-derived calls from the 5' RACE reads in MiXCR, one entry per CDR3 protein. The sample lists about 200,000 distinct CDR3 sequences; roughly 10% were seen once. This sample stems from a study of identical twins. Study results and caveats: The study reached conclusions through statistical analysis that was cross-sectional, not following the same donors. Beta out-of-frame sequences showed weaker excess sharing between twins.

This sequence originates from a woman under 30 in good health. What was sequenced was memory (CD45RO+) T cells sorted from blood.

The chain's CDR3 is CASSLGGLGGYTF. DNA for the CDR3: TGTGCCAGCAGTTTGGGAGGTCTGGGGGGCTACACCTTC. The genes are TRBV12-3 or TRBV12-4 and TRBJ1-2, with D unclear. CDR3 length: 13 amino acids. Deletions cut 3 bases from V and 8 bases from J, with 13 bases between.